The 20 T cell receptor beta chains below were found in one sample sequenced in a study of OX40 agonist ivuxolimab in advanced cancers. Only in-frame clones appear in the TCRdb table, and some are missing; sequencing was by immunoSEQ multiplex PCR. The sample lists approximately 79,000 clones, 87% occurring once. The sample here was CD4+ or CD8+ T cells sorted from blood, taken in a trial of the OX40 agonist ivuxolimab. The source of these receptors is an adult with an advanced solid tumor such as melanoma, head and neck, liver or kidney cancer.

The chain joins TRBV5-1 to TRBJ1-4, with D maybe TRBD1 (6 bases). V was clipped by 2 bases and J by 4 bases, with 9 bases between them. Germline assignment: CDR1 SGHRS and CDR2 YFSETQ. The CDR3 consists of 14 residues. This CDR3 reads CASSFGQLNEKLFF. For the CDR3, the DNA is TGCGCCAGCAGCTTCGGACAGCTTAATGAAAAACTGTTTTTT. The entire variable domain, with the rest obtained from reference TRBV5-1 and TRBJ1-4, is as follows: KAGVTQTPRYLIKTRGQQVTLSCSPISGHRSVSWYQQTPGQGLQFLFEYFSETQRNKGNFPGRFSGRQFSNSRSEMNVSTLELGDSALYLCASSFGQLNEKLFFGSGTQLSVL.

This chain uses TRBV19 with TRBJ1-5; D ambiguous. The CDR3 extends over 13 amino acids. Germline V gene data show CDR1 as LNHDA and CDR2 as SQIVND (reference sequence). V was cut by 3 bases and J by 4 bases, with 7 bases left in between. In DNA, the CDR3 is TGTGCCAGTAGTATGACGGGAAATCAGCCCCAGCATTTT. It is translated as CASSMTGNQPQHF.

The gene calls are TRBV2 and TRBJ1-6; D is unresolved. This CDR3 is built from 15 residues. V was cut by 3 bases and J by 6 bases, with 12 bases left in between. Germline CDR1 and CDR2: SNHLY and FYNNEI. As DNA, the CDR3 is TGTGCCAGCAGTGATAGCGGGCTGAGTAATTCACCCCTCCACTTT. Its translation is CASSDSGLSNSPLHF. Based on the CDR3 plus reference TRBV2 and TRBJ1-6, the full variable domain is EPEVTQTPSHQVTQMGQEVILRCVPISNHLYFYWYRQILGQKVEFLVSFYNNEISEKSEIFDDQFSVERPDGSNFTLKIRSTKLEDSAMYFCASSDSGLSNSPLHFGNGTRLTVT.

CDR3 in DNA: TGCGCCAGCAGTGAGGTTAGAGGCGAGCAGTACTTC. This codes for CASSEVRGEQYF. The genes are TRBV10-2 and TRBJ2-7; D gene uncertain. The ends were cut back, 2 bases at V and 6 bases at J, with 8 bases in the middle. Germline V CDR1 and CDR2: WSHSY, SAAADI. This CDR3 has 12 residues.

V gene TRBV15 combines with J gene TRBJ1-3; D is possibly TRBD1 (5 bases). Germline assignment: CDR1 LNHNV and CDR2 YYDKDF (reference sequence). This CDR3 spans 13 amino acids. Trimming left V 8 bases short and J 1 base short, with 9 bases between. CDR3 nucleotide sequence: TGTGCCACCTCTCCAGGGTCTGGAAACACCATATATTTT. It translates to CATSPGSGNTIYF.

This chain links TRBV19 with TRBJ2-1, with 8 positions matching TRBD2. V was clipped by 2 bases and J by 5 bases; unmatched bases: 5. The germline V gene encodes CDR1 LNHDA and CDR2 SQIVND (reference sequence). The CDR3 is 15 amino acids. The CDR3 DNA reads TGTGCCAGTAGTATAATTGAGCGGGAGAACAATGAGCAGTTCTTC. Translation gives CASSIIERENNEQFF. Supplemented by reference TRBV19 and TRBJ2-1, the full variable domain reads DGGITQSPKYLFRKEGQNVTLSCEQNLNHDAMYWYRQDPGQGLRLIYYSQIVNDFQKGDIAEGYSVSREKKESFPLTVTSAQKNPTAFYLCASSIIERENNEQFFGPGTRLTVL.

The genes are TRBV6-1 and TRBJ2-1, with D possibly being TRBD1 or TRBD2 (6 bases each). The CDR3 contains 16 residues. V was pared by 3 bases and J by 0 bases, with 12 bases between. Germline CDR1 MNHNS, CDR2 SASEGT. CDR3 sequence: CASSETAGHSYNEQFF. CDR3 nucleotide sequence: TGTGCCAGCAGTGAGACGGCGGGACACTCCTACAATGAGCAGTTCTTC.

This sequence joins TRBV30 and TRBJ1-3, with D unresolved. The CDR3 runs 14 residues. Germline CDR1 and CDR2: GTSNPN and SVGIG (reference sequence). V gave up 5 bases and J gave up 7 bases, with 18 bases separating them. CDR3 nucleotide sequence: TGTGCCTGGGCAAGGAAGGGAGCGGGTAACACCATATATTTT. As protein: CAWARKGAGNTIYF.

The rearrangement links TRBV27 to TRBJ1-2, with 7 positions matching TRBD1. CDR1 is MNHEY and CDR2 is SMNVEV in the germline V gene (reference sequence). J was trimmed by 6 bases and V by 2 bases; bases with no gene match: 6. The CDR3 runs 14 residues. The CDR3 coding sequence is TGTGCCAGCAGTTTAGCACAGGGGAACGATGGCTACACCTTC. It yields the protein CASSLAQGNDGYTF.

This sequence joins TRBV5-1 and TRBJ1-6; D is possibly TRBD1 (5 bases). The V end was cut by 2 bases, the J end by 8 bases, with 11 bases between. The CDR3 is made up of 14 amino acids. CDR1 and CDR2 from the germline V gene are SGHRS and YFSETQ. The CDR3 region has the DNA TGCGCCAGCAGCTTTCGGGGGGACGATTCACCCCTCCACTTT. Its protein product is CASSFRGDDSPLHF.

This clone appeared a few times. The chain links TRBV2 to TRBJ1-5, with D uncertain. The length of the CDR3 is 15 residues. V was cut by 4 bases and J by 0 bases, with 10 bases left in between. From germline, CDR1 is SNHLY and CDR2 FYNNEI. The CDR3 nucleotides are TGTGCCAGCAGTGGGACCGCCTATAGCAATCAGCCCCAGCATTTT. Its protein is CASSGTAYSNQPQHF.

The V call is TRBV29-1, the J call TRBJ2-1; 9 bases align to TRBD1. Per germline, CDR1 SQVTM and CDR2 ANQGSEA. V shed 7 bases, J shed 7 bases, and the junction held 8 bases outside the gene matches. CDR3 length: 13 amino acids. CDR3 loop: CSGGTGTGNEQFF. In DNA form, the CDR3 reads TGCAGCGGGGGGACAGGGACAGGAAATGAGCAGTTCTTC.

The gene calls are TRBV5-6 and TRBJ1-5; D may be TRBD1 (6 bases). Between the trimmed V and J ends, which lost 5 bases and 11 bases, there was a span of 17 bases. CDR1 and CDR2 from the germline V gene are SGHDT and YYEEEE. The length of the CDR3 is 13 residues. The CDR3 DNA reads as TGTGCCAGCAGTTTCGACAGGACCGCAGCCCAGCATTTT. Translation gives CASSFDRTAAQHF.

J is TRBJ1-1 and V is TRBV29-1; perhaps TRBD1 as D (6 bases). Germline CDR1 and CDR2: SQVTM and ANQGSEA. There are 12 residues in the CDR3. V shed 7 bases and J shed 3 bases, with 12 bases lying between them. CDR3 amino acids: CSAGGYDTEAFF. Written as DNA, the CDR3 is TGCAGCGCCGGGGGCTACGACACTGAAGCTTTCTTT.

In nucleotides, the CDR3 is TGTGCCAGCAGCCGACAGGGGGCGGCTTTCTTT. This sequence encodes CASSRQGAAFF. V and J are TRBV11-2 and TRBJ1-1, with 10 bases that match TRBD1. Germline loops: CDR1 SGHAT, CDR2 FQNNGV. This CDR3 contains 11 residues. V lost 5 bases to trimming and J lost 11 bases; unmatched junction nucleotides: 2.

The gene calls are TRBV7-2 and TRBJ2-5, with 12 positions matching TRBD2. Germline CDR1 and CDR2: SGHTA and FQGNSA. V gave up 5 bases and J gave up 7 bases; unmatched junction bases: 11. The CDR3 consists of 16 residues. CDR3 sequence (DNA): TGTGCCAGCAGCGCCCGCCTAGCGGGGGGGCCAGGGACCCAGTACTTC. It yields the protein CASSARLAGGPGTQYF.

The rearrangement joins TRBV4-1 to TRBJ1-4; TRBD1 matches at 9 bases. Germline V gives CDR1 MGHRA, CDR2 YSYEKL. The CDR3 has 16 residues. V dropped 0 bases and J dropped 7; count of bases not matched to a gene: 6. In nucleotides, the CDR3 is TGCGCCAGCAGCCAAGATAGGACAGGGGATAGTGAAAAACTGTTTTTT. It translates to CASSQDRTGDSEKLFF.

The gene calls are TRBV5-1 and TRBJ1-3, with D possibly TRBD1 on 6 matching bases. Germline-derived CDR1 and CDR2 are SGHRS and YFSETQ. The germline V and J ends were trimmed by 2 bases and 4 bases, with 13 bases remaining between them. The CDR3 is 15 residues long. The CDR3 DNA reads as TGCGCCAGCAGCTTACAGGGATTAGTCGGAAACACCATATATTTT. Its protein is CASSLQGLVGNTIYF.

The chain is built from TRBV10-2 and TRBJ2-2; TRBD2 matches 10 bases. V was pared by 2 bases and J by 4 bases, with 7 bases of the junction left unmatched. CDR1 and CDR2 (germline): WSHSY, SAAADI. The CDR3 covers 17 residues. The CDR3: CASSEVPAGGFTGELFF. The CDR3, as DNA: TGCGCCAGCAGTGAGGTCCCAGCGGGAGGGTTCACCGGGGAGCTGTTTTTT.

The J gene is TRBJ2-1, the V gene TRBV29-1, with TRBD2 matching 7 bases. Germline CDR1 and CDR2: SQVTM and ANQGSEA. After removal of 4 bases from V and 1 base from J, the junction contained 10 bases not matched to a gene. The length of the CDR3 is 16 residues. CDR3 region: CSVVVQSSGSYNEQFF. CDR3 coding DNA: TGCAGCGTTGTCGTGCAGTCTAGCGGTTCCTACAATGAGCAGTTCTTC.